This TCR beta chain was sequenced during a study of CD8+CD57+ T cells in acquired aplastic anemia. Patients chosen for sequencing had shown CD8+CD57+ cell expansion by flow cytometry. Researchers used genomic DNA as the template to profile TCR beta VDJ and CDR3. Each CDR3 protein gets one entry after TCRdb re-called the reads with MiXCR. The repertoire holds more than 250,000 distinct CDR3 sequences, with 82% as singletons. V gave up 7 bases and J gave up 5 bases, with 17 bases separating them. Germline V gene data show CDR1 as SGHRS and CDR2 as YFSETQ. There are 14 residues in the CDR3. V usage is TRBV5-1 and J usage is TRBJ2-3; D possibly corresponds to TRBD2 (6 bases). Sequenced sample: sorted CD4+, CD8+, or CD8+CD57+ T cells (not recorded which) from PBMCs. The clonotype was recovered from a human donor with aplastic anemia. CDR3 nucleotide sequence: TGCGCCAGCGGGAGACTAGACGGGGGAGATACGCAGTATTTT. Translation gives CASGRLDGGDTQYF.